The clone carrying this TCR beta chain has only a few counts. Time point given: patch test 1, 2 weeks after DPC sensitization. The treatment here: therapeutic diphenylcyclopropenone sensitization with weekly scalp DPC. The CDR3 is 16 residues long. V lost 1 base to trimming and J lost 1 base; unmatched junction nucleotides: 7. CDR1 and CDR2 from the germline V gene are LGHNA and YNFKEQ. One entry per CDR3 protein results from TCRdb running MiXCR on the RACE reads. The repertoire consists of more than 65,000 distinct CDR3 sequences, with approximately 35% occurring once and the leading ten covering roughly 9.8%. This specimen belongs to a study of human T cells and chemical hapten exposure.

The V and J genes are TRBV4-2 and TRBJ2-7, with TRBD2 matching 7 bases. The clonotype originates from a man aged 40-49 years with alopecia areata. Some clones in this sample may be carry-over from other donors' samples. The sample consisted of whole blood, taken in connection with sensitization to the hapten diphenylcyclopropenone (DPC). The chain's CDR3 is CASSQVTSAPSYEQYF. The CDR3, as DNA: TGTGCCAGCAGCCAAGTTACTAGCGCACCATCCTACGAGCAGTACTTC.